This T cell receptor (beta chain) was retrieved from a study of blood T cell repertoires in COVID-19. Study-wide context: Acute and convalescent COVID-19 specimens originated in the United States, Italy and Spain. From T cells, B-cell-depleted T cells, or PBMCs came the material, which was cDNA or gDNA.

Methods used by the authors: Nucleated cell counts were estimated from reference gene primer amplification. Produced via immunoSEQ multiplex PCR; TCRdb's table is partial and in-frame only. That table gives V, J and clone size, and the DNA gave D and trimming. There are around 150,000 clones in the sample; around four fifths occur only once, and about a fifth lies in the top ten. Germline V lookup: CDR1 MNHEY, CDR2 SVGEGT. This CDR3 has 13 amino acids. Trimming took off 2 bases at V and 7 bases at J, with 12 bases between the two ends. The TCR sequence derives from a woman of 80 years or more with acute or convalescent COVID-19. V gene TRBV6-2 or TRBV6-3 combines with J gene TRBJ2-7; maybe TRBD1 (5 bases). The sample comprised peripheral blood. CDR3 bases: TGTGCCAGCAGTTACGGGGCGGTCACAGAGCAGTACTTC. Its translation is CASSYGAVTEQYF.